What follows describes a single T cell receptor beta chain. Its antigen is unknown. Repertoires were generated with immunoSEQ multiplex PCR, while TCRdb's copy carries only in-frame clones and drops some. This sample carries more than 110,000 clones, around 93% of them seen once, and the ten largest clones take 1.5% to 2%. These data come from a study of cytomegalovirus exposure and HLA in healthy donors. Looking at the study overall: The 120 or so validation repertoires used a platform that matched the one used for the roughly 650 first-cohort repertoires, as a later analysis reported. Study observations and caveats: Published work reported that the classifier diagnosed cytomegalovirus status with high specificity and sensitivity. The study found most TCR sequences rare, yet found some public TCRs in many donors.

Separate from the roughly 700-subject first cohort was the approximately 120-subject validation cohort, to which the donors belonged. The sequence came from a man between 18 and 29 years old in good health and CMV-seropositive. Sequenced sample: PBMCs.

The CDR3 DNA reads TGCGCCAGCAGTCTTCCGACAGGGACATTCTACGAGCAGTACTTC. This codes for CASSLPTGTFYEQYF. V and J are TRBV10-2 and TRBJ2-7; TRBD1 agrees at 7 bases. The V and J ends lost 5 bases and 3 bases, in that order; junction bases with no gene match: 10. The CDR3 is 15 residues long. Per germline, CDR1 WSHSY and CDR2 SAAADI.